One and the same sample provided the 9 T cell receptor beta chains below, sequenced in a study of blood T cell repertoires in COVID-19. Sequencing was performed with immunoSEQ multiplex PCR; in TCRdb, only in-frame clones are kept and a portion is missing. The repertoire has hundreds of thousands of clones, more than 70% of them found once; the top ten carry roughly 4.3%. Sequenced: PBMCs or T cells enriched from blood (not recorded which). These receptors all come from a man aged 30 to 39 with acute COVID-19.

The chain uses TRBV5-1 and TRBJ1-6, with 10 bases aligning to TRBD1. There are 15 residues in the CDR3. Germline loops: CDR1 SGHRS, CDR2 YFSETQ. Trimming cost V 3 bases and J 7 bases; bases outside gene matches: 4. CDR3 amino acids: CASSSRTGGNSPLHF. In DNA form, the CDR3 reads TGCGCCAGCAGCTCCCGGACAGGGGGGAATTCACCCCTCCACTTT.

The V gene is TRBV7-9, the J gene TRBJ1-1; D gene unclear. The V gene lost 1 base and the J gene lost 6 bases, with 9 bases spanning the gap. The CDR3 contains 13 residues. Germline CDR1 and CDR2: SEHNR and FQNEAQ (reference sequence). The CDR3 reads CASSLGGSAEAFF. Here the CDR3 DNA reads TGTGCCAGCAGCTTAGGAGGTAGCGCTGAAGCTTTCTTT. Drawing the rest from reference TRBV7-9 and TRBJ1-1, the complete variable domain is DTGVSQNPRHKITKRGQNVTFRCDPISEHNRLYWYRQTLGQGPEFLTYFQNEAQLEKSRLLSDRFSAERPKGSFSTLEIQRTEQGDSAMYLCASSLGGSAEAFFGQGTRLTVV.

This chain uses TRBV2 with TRBJ1-2; 7 nucleotides align to TRBD1. Germline values: CDR1 SNHLY, CDR2 FYNNEI. The CDR3 is 15 amino acids. V lost 8 bases to trimming and J lost 4 bases; unmatched junction nucleotides: 13. For the CDR3, the DNA is TGTGCCAGCCGCGATAGGACAGGCTCCCCCTATGGCTACACCTTC. It is translated as CASRDRTGSPYGYTF.

This clone occurred a few times. The DNA of the CDR3 is TGTGCCAGCAGCGCTAGTGGCGGCCCCCGGGGAGAGGACGAGCAGTACTTC. As protein: CASSASGGPRGEDEQYF. The gene calls are TRBV7-9 and TRBJ2-7; tentatively, D is TRBD2 (5 bases). With 5 bases removed from V and 5 bases from J, the gap between germline ends came to 25 bases. CDR1 is SEHNR, CDR2 FQNEAQ, per germline (reference sequence). The CDR3 is 17 residues long.

This chain joins TRBV23-1 and TRBJ1-1, with 9 bases identical to TRBD1. Being an ORF, TRBV23-1 has a function that is uncertain. The CDR3 consists of 14 residues. The J segment lost 4 bases and the V segment lost 4 bases, leaving 4 bases of the junction unmatched. CDR3 protein: CASSRPTGGTEAFF. In DNA, the CDR3 is TGCGCCAGCAGTCGCCCGACAGGGGGCACTGAAGCTTTCTTT.

The J gene is TRBJ1-2, the V gene TRBV24-1; D ambiguous. CDR1 and CDR2 (germline): KGHDR, SFDVKD. Between the trimmed V and J ends, which lost 9 bases and 7 bases, there was a span of 8 bases. The CDR3 sequence is 10 residues long. CDR3 residues: CATRSGGYTF. The CDR3 coding sequence is TGTGCCACCCGCAGTGGTGGCTACACCTTC.

The chain employs TRBV7-3 and TRBJ2-3, with TRBD2 identical over 9 bases. J was trimmed by 1 base and V by 4 bases; bases with no gene match: 6. The CDR3 runs to 16 residues. Germline V gives CDR1 SGHTA, CDR2 FQGTGA. The chain's CDR3 is CASSSPKRGGTDTQYF. The DNA for the CDR3 is TGTGCCAGCAGCTCCCCCAAGCGGGGGGGCACAGATACGCAGTATTTT.

This clone was seen more than once but under ten times. The chain joins TRBV5-5 to TRBJ1-4; TRBD1 agrees at 8 bases. Trimming took 5 bases from V and 7 from J; bases not matched to a gene: 7. CDR1 is SGHKS, CDR2 YYEKEE, per germline (reference sequence). The CDR3 totals 14 residues. CDR3 in DNA: TGTGCCAGCAGAACCAACAGGGGGAGTGAAAAACTGTTTTTT. This codes for CASRTNRGSEKLFF.

V is TRBV27 and J is TRBJ1-1; 7 bases agree with TRBD1. V lost 6 bases to trimming and J lost 0 bases; unmatched junction nucleotides: 4. This CDR3 has 14 residues. In germline, CDR1 is MNHEY, CDR2 SMNVEV (reference sequence). The CDR3 nucleotides read TGTGCCAGCAGACTTACAGGGGTGAACACTGAAGCTTTCTTT. Its protein product is CASRLTGVNTEAFF.